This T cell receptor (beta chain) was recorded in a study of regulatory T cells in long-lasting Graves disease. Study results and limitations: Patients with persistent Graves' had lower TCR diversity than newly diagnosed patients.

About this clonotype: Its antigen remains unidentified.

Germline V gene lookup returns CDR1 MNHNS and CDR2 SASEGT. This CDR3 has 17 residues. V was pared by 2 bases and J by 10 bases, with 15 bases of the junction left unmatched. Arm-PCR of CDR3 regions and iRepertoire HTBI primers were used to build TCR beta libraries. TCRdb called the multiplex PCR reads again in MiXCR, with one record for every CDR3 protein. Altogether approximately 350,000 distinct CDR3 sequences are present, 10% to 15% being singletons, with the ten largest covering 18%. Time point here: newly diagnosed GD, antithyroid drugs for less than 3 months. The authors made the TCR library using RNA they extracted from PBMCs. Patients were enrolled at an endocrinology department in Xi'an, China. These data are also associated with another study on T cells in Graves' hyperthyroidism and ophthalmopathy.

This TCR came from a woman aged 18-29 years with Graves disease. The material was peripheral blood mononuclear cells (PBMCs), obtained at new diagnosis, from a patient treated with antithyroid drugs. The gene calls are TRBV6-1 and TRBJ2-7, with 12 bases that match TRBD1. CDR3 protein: CASSENLGDRGLHFQYV. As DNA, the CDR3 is TGTGCCAGCAGTGAAAATTTGGGGGACAGGGGGCTCCATTTCCAGTACGTC.